This TCR beta chain was identified during a study of somatic mutations in cytotoxic T cells in rheumatoid arthritis. The study's findings and limits: There was no knowledge of the antigen targets of the expanded CD8+ clones.

TCRdb keeps only in-frame clones here, not all; method: immunoSEQ multiplex PCR. The table shows roughly 20,000 clones, with roughly 80% occurring only once. Regarding this clone: Antigen unknown.

This sequence originates from an adult with rheumatoid arthritis. The source material was CD8+ T cells sorted from blood.

The CDR3 bases are TGTGCCAGCAGCCACAAGGCCCCGGGGGAGCAGTACTTC. Translation: CASSHKAPGEQYF. J is TRBJ2-7 and V is TRBV4-2; possibly TRBD2 for D (5 bases). The CDR3 is made up of 13 amino acids. V lost 3 bases, J lost 7 bases, and 13 bases lay in between. Germline assignment: CDR1 LGHNA and CDR2 YNFKEQ.